The rows below give T cell receptor beta chains drawn from one sample of a study of blood T cell repertoires in COVID-19. Sequenced by immunoSEQ multiplex PCR; TCRdb stores in-frame clones only, minus some. The sample has hundreds of thousands of clones, around 89% seen once. Sequencing was performed on PBMCs or T cells enriched from blood (not recorded which). The receptors were sampled from a man aged 25-45 years who had been exposed to COVID-19. CDR3s leave out the opening cysteine and the closing phenylalanine or tryptophan.

CDR3 length	V gene	J gene	CDR3 protein
12	TRBV15	TRBJ1-6	ATSRDKANSPLH
11	TRBV2	TRBJ1-2	ASRKGEQHGYT
13	TRBV5-8	TRBJ1-3	ASSFGQSSGNTIY
13	TRBV7-6	TRBJ2-7	ASSPSGTGTYEQY
10	TRBV7-9	TRBJ1-1	ASSPINTEAF
12	TRBV5-1	TRBJ2-4	ASRLEGGVYIQY
12	TRBV10-2	TRBJ1-1	ASSELPPGTEAF
11	TRBV4-1	TRBJ1-2	ASSQDGGGYYT
11	TRBV19	TRBJ1-2	ASSMGTAMGYT
13	TRBV5-1	TRBJ2-3	ASGTAGGSTDTQY
11	TRBV10-3	TRBJ1-2	AIGLDRDYGYT
12	TRBV5-1	TRBJ2-1	ASSLSGSYNEQF
14	TRBV15	TRBJ2-5	ATSSDLRGGWETQY
17	TRBV7-6	TRBJ2-4	ASSLNHGSASTAKNIQY
13	TRBV27	TRBJ1-1	ASSFLSIGNTEAF
13	TRBV6-5	TRBJ1-2	ASSQQRGGSYGYT
13	TRBV5-4	TRBJ2-1	ASNPVGQGADEQF
11	TRBV7-6	TRBJ1-2	ASSSRGAGGYT
13	TRBV2	TRBJ2-1	ASSGRLAGGNEQF
10	TRBV6-5	TRBJ1-2	ASPQGRNGYT
11	TRBV19	TRBJ1-1	ASTHRGDTEAF
11	TRBV19	TRBJ2-7	ASSMGSYYEQY
13	TRBV5-5	TRBJ2-5	ASSFTGGAGETQY
12	TRBV4-1	TRBJ1-2	ASSGFRDSYGYT
12	TRBV4-1	TRBJ1-4	ASSLTTTNEKLF
11	TRBV19	TRBJ1-5	ASSETGNQPQH
12	TRBV27	TRBJ1-2	ASSPYGREDGYT
15	TRBV15	TRBJ1-1	ATSRVPATAAGTEAF
13	TRBV7-2	TRBJ2-7	ASSPRGLSSYEQY
12	TRBV6-5	TRBJ2-7	ASSYFISSYEQY
15	TRBV9	TRBJ1-1	ASSGATVFRTNTEAF
12	TRBV14	TRBJ1-4	ASSFRSTNEKLF
12	TRBV4-3	TRBJ1-6	ASRMGTGGVPLH
14	TRBV4-3	TRBJ2-5	ASSQATGLGQETQY
14	TRBV4-2	TRBJ2-2	ASSQEGGANTGELF
13	TRBV6-1	TRBJ2-2	ASSVAGGDTGELF
12	TRBV4-3	TRBJ1-6	ASSQEEGWAPLH
12	TRBV15	TRBJ2-3	ATSRKESTDTQY
11	TRBV7-3	TRBJ1-2	ASSPEANYGYT
12	TRBV6-6	TRBJ1-2	ASRPGQPTYGYT
14	TRBV7-3	TRBJ2-2	ASSEPGLGMSGELF
12	TRBV28	TRBJ1-1	ASSSDRQGAEAF
12	TRBV4-1	TRBJ1-5	ASSQDGAASTRH
14	TRBV4-1	TRBJ1-3	ASSQAGQRSGNTIY
12	TRBV4-1	TRBJ1-2	ASSQEEGTYGYT